The 23 T cell receptor beta chains listed next were all sequenced from one sample in a study of OX40 agonist ivuxolimab in advanced cancers. Data came from immunoSEQ multiplex PCR; TCRdb stores just in-frame clones and leaves some out. Of roughly 83,000 clones listed, roughly 83% are singletons. The starting material was CD4+ or CD8+ T cells sorted from blood, obtained in a trial of the OX40 agonist ivuxolimab. These receptor sequences come from an adult with an advanced solid tumor such as melanoma, head and neck, liver or kidney cancer.

The chain has TRBV14 and TRBJ1-1; D unclear. This CDR3 has 14 residues. CDR1 and CDR2 from the germline V gene are SGHDN and FVKESK. V lost 4 bases and J lost 6, with 15 bases in between. The CDR3 reads CASSLQPFVSEAFF. The CDR3 coding sequence is TGTGCCAGCAGCCTACAGCCTTTCGTATCTGAAGCTTTCTTT.

The chain links TRBV30 to TRBJ1-5; D may be TRBD1 (5 bases). CDR3 size: 13 residues. V lost 6 bases, J lost 6 bases, and 15 bases lay in between. Germline loops: CDR1 GTSNPN, CDR2 SVGIG (reference sequence). This chain's CDR3 is CACSGGVRQPQHF. CDR3 coding DNA: TGTGCCTGTTCTGGGGGGGTTCGTCAGCCCCAGCATTTT.

The V and J genes are TRBV18 and TRBJ2-1; D remains ambiguous. Germline assignment: CDR1 KGHSH and CDR2 LQKENI. The CDR3 is made up of 15 amino acids. V lost 3 bases and J 1 base, leaving 10 bases between the germline ends. The CDR3 sequence is CASSPPKGSYNEQFF. The CDR3 DNA reads as TGTGCCAGCTCACCGCCAAAGGGTTCCTACAATGAGCAGTTCTTC.

The J gene is TRBJ1-2, the V gene TRBV19; TRBD1 matches at 7 bases. J was trimmed by 4 bases and V by 6 bases; bases with no gene match: 14. This CDR3 comprises 16 residues. From germline, CDR1 is LNHDA and CDR2 SQIVND (reference sequence). The CDR3 DNA follows: TGTGCCAGTAGCATTCTCAGGGGGGCGCAAAGCTATGGCTACACCTTC. This encodes CASSILRGAQSYGYTF.

The chain uses TRBV18 and TRBJ1-1, with D uncertain. Germline V CDR1 and CDR2: KGHSH, LQKENI. The CDR3 is made up of 14 amino acids. Trimming cost V 2 bases and J 2 bases, with 9 bases left between them. The CDR3 DNA is TGTGCCAGCTCACCAACAGCCTCCAACACTGAAGCTTTCTTT. Translating it yields CASSPTASNTEAFF.

The chain links TRBV7-8 to TRBJ2-1; TRBD1 or TRBD2 may be the D gene (5 bases each). Trimming left V 1 base short and J 2 bases short, with 24 bases between. Germline loops: CDR1 SGHVS, CDR2 FQNEAQ. The CDR3 has 20 amino acids. The CDR3 DNA reads TGTGCCAGCAGCTTAGATTCGAGCAGGGCTAGCCTACTTGCCTACAATGAGCAGTTCTTC. Translation: CASSLDSSRASLLAYNEQFF.

The gene calls are TRBV20-1 and TRBJ2-5; D is undetermined. Germline V gene data show CDR1 as DFQATT and CDR2 as SNEGSKA (reference sequence). V was clipped by 2 bases and J by 5 bases, with 6 bases between them. There are 11 residues in the CDR3. CDR3 DNA sequence: TGCAGTGCTAGATATGGGGAGACCCAGTACTTC. Translation gives CSARYGETQYF.

In DNA, the CDR3 is TGTGCCAGCAGCTTAGACTCAGCGTCAGATACGCAGTATTTT. Residues: CASSLDSASDTQYF. The chain links TRBV11-2 to TRBJ2-3; D call uncertain. Trimming shortened V by 0 bases and J by 4 bases, and 8 bases separated the two germline ends. In germline, CDR1 is SGHAT, CDR2 FQNNGV. The CDR3 is made up of 14 amino acids.

The chain has TRBV18 and TRBJ1-1; D possibly corresponds to TRBD1 (5 bases). V lost 3 bases, J lost 1 base, and 12 bases lay in between. CDR3 size: 15 residues. Germline V gene lookup returns CDR1 KGHSH and CDR2 LQKENI. The CDR3 nucleotides are TGTGCCAGCTCACCCCCGGCGGGGCCGAACACTGAAGCTTTCTTT. The encoded protein is CASSPPAGPNTEAFF.

This clone was observed a single time. The rearrangement uses TRBV7-9 and TRBJ1-1; D not certain. Germline-derived CDR1 and CDR2 are SEHNR and FQNEAQ (reference sequence). This CDR3 is 15 amino acids long. Trimming removed 1 base at V and 4 bases at J, with 13 bases between. The CDR3 loop reads CASSLGPRSGTEAFF. As DNA, the CDR3 is TGTGCCAGCAGCTTAGGGCCGCGGAGTGGCACTGAAGCTTTCTTT.

The chain links TRBV18 to TRBJ2-7, with 7 bases identical to TRBD1. The CDR3 runs 12 residues. Germline loops: CDR1 KGHSH, CDR2 LQKENI. V lost 5 bases, J lost 7 bases, and 5 bases stayed unmatched. CDR3 sequence (DNA): TGTGCCAGCTCAAACAGGGGTGGAGAGCAGTACTTC. It yields the protein CASSNRGGEQYF. Complete variable domain (other parts from reference TRBV18 and TRBJ2-7): NAGVMQNPRHLVRRRGQEARLRCSPMKGHSHVYWYRQLPEEGLKFMVYLQKENIIDESGMPKERFSAEFPKEGPSILRIQQVVRGDSAAYFCASSNRGGEQYFGPGTRLTVT.

This chain uses TRBV11-2 with TRBJ1-2; D may be TRBD1 (5 bases). Trimming took off 1 base at V and 7 bases at J, with 10 bases between the two ends. The CDR3 contains 13 residues. In germline, CDR1 is SGHAT, CDR2 FQNNGV. The CDR3 DNA reads TGTGCCAGCAGCTTAGGAGGGGACGGTGGCTACACCTTC. This translates into CASSLGGDGGYTF.

The chain links TRBV2 to TRBJ1-2; D is ambiguous. The CDR3 length is 14 residues. Germline V gene data show CDR1 as SNHLY and CDR2 as FYNNEI. The V end was cut by 1 base, the J end by 8 bases, with 14 bases between. The CDR3, as DNA: TGTGCCAGCAGTGAAGGTACCATGGTGATCGGCTACACCTTC. Translated: CASSEGTMVIGYTF.

The chain is built from TRBV27 and TRBJ1-2, with D tentatively TRBD1 (5 bases). With 7 bases removed from V and 7 bases from J, the gap between germline ends came to 22 bases. This CDR3 comprises 15 residues. Germline values: CDR1 MNHEY, CDR2 SMNVEV (reference sequence). CDR3 nucleotide sequence: TGTGCCAGCACCAGAAAAGGGGCCGCCCGATCTGGCTACACCTTC. Amino acids: CASTRKGAARSGYTF.

The chain couples TRBV2 to TRBJ2-3; TRBD2 matches at 8 bases. CDR1 and CDR2 from the germline V gene are SNHLY and FYNNEI. V trimming: 6 bases; J trimming: 0 bases; junction bases outside the gene matches: 8. This CDR3 has 16 residues. CDR3 region: CASRDLGGVSTDTQYF. The DNA of the CDR3 is TGTGCCAGCAGGGACCTCGGGGGGGTAAGCACAGATACGCAGTATTTT.

The chain recombines TRBV20-1 with TRBJ1-6; no clear D gene. The CDR3 sequence is 10 residues long. Germline CDR1 is DFQATT and CDR2 is SNEGSKA (reference sequence). The CDR3 DNA sequence: TGCAATAGGCTATACAGACCCCTCCACTTT. Translating gives CNRLYRPLHF.

The genes are TRBV6-1 and TRBJ2-7, with TRBD2 as a possible D gene (7 bases). Germline CDR1 MNHNS, CDR2 SASEGT. V was trimmed by 7 bases and J by 6 bases, leaving 13 bases between them. CDR3 size: 12 residues. This chain's CDR3 is CASTRRGREQYF. CDR3 bases: TGTGCCAGCACCAGGCGGGGGCGCGAGCAGTACTTC.

J is TRBJ2-3 and V is TRBV29-1, with TRBD2 matching over 13 bases. CDR1 SQVTM and CDR2 ANQGSEA come from the germline V gene. CDR3 length equals 17 residues. The junction had 6 bases not matched to a gene; V was cut back by 3 bases and J by 0 bases. CDR3 nucleotide sequence: TGCAGCGTTGAGAGACTAGCGGGGGGAGTGAGCACAGATACGCAGTATTTT. Translation: CSVERLAGGVSTDTQYF.

This chain connects TRBV21-1 to TRBJ1-5. TRBV21-1 is a pseudogene. This CDR3 has 15 residues. The CDR3 nucleotides are TGTGCCAGCAGCAGTCTAAGGAGAGGCAATCAGCCCCAGCATTTT. Amino acid sequence: CASSSLRRGNQPQHF.

The V call is TRBV5-1, the J call TRBJ1-2; no clear D. Per the germline V gene, CDR1 is SGHRS and CDR2 is YFSETQ. This CDR3 contains 14 residues. The V and J ends lost 5 bases and 8 bases respectively, with 19 bases between them. The CDR3 nucleotides read TGCGCCAGCAGAGCATCCGAAGTCCAGGACGGCTACACCTTC. Translating it yields CASRASEVQDGYTF. The full variable domain, in which reference TRBV5-1 and TRBJ1-2 provide the parts outside the CDR3, is KAGVTQTPRYLIKTRGQQVTLSCSPISGHRSVSWYQQTPGQGLQFLFEYFSETQRNKGNFPGRFSGRQFSNSRSEMNVSTLELGDSALYLCASRASEVQDGYTFGSGTRLTVV.

This clone was seen only a few times. The V and J genes are TRBV5-1 and TRBJ1-5, with 7 positions matching TRBD1. V shed 1 base and J 4 bases; nucleotides not matched to a gene: 5. In germline, CDR1 is SGHRS, CDR2 YFSETQ. The CDR3 loop spans 15 amino acids. DNA for the CDR3: TGCGCCAGCAGCTTGTGGGGACAGTCTAATCAGCCCCAGCATTTT. Its protein product is CASSLWGQSNQPQHF.

J is TRBJ2-6 and V is TRBV4-3, with D perhaps matching TRBD1 (6 bases). The germline gives CDR1 LGHNA, CDR2 YSLEER. Trimming left V 3 bases short and J 2 bases short, with 11 bases between. The CDR3 contains 16 residues. CDR3 nucleotide sequence: TGCGCCAGCAGCCACAGACAGGTGGCTGGGGCCAACGTCCTGACTTTC. This encodes CASSHRQVAGANVLTF.

The V gene is TRBV27, the J gene TRBJ2-1; tentative D call: TRBD1 (7 bases). CDR3 size: 18 residues. Germline assignment: CDR1 MNHEY and CDR2 SMNVEV (reference sequence). Trimming stripped 2 bases from V and 6 bases from J, with 23 bases between. The CDR3: CASSLGLRYRGGRNEQFF. The CDR3 DNA reads as TGTGCCAGCAGTTTAGGGTTGCGGTACAGGGGAGGTCGCAATGAGCAGTTCTTC.